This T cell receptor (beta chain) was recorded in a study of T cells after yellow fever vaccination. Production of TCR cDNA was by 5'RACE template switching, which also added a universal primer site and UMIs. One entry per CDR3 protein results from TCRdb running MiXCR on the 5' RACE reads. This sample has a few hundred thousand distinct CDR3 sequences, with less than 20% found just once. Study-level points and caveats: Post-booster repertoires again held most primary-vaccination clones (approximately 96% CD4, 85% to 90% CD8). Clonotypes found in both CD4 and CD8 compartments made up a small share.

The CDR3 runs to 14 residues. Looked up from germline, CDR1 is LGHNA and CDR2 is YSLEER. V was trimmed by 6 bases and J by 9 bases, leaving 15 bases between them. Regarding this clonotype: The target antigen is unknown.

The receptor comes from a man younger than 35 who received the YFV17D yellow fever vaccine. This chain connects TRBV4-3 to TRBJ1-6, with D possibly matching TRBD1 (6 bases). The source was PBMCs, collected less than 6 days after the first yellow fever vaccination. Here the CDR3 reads CASSLQGGGSPLHF. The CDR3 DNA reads TGCGCCAGCAGTTTACAGGGAGGTGGTTCACCCCTCCACTTT.